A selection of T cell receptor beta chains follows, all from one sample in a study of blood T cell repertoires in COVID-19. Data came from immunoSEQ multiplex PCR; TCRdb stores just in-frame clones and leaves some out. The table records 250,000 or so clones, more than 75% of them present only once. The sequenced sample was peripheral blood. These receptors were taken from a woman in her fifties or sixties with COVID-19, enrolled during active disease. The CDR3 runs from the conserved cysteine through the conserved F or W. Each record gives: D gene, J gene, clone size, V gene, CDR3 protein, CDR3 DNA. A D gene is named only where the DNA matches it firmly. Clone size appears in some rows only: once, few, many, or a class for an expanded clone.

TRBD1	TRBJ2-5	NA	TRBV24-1	CATSDRTGQETQYF	TGTGCCACCAGTGACCGGACAGGGCAAGAGACCCAGTACTTC
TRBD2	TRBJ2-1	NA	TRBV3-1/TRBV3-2	CASSQDRLAEQFF	TGTGCCAGCAGCCAAGACCGACTAGCGGAGCAGTTCTTC
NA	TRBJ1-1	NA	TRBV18	CASSPLGGTEAFF	TGTGCCAGCTCACCCTTGGGGGGCACTGAAGCTTTCTTT
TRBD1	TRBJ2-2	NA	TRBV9	CASNPRQGTGELFF	TGTGCCAGCAACCCCCGACAGGGGACAGGGGAGCTGTTTTTT
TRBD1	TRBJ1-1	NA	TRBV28	CASITGDTEAFF	TGTGCCAGCATCACAGGGGACACTGAAGCTTTCTTT
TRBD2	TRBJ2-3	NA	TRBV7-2	CASRLAGGQADTQYF	TGTGCCAGCAGACTAGCGGGAGGGCAGGCAGATACGCAGTATTTT
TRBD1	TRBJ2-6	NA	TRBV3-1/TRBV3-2	CASSQVGGTGGSGANVLTF	TGTGCCAGCAGCCAAGTCGGTGGGACAGGGGGATCTGGGGCCAACGTCCTGACTTTC
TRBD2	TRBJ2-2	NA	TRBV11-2	CASRFTSGKTTGELFF	TGTGCCAGCAGATTTACTAGCGGGAAGACCACCGGGGAGCTGTTTTTT
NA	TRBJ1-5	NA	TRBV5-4	CASSSGINQPQHF	TGTGCCAGCAGCTCCGGGATCAATCAGCCCCAGCATTTT
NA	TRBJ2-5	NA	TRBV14	CASSQVSGLGQETQYF	TGTGCCAGCAGCCAAGTCAGCGGGCTTGGCCAAGAGACCCAGTACTTC
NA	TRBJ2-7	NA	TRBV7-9	CASSRTSTFSYEQYF	TGTGCCAGCAGCCGGACATCCACTTTTTCCTACGAGCAGTACTTC
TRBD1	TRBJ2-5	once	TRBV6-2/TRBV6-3	CASRPRQGRAETQYF	TGTGCCAGCAGACCTCGACAGGGACGGGCGGAGACCCAGTACTTC
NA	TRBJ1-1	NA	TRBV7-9	CASSLSHGNTEAFF	TGTGCCAGCAGCTTAAGCCATGGGAACACTGAAGCTTTCTTT
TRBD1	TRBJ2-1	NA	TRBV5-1	CASSRGDRVGHEQFF	TGCGCCAGCAGCCGGGGGGACAGGGTGGGGCATGAGCAGTTCTTC
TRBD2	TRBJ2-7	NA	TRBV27	CASSLSGASGSPLYEQYF	TGTGCCAGCAGTTTATCAGGGGCTAGCGGGAGCCCACTCTACGAGCAGTACTTC
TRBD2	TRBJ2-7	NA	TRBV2	CASSEPMGGLASHEQYF	TGTGCCAGCAGTGAACCAATGGGGGGACTAGCTTCCCACGAGCAGTACTTC
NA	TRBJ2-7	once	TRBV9	CASSVGGQVIYEQYF	TGTGCCAGCAGCGTAGGAGGACAAGTGATCTACGAGCAGTACTTC
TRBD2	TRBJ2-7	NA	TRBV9	CASSFAGGHSYEQYF	TGTGCCAGCAGTTTTGCGGGAGGACACTCCTACGAGCAGTACTTC
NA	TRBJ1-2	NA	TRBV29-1	CSVVGDNYGYTF	TGCAGCGTTGTCGGGGATAACTATGGCTACACCTTC
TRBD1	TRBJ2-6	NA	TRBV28	CASSLGQGHSGANVLTF	TGTGCCAGCAGTTTGGGACAGGGTCACTCTGGGGCCAACGTCCTGACTTTC
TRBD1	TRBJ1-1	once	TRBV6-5	CASRPRQGVELEAFF	TGTGCCAGCAGGCCCCGGCAGGGGGTGGAACTTGAAGCTTTCTTT
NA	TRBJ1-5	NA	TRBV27	CASSFSGGAYQPQHF	TGTGCCAGCAGTTTTTCGGGGGGGGCCTATCAGCCCCAGCATTTT
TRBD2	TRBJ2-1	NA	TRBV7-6	CASSPLAGGNNEQFF	TGTGCCAGCAGCCCACTAGCGGGAGGTAACAATGAGCAGTTCTTC
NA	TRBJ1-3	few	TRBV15	CATSRDPQGQSSGNTIYF	TGTGCCACCAGCAGAGATCCTCAAGGACAGAGCTCTGGAAACACCATATATTTT
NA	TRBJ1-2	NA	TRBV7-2	CASSLEGGFNYGYTF	TGTGCCAGCAGCTTAGAGGGAGGATTCAACTATGGCTACACCTTC
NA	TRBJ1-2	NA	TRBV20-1	CSAIRGESYTF	TGCAGTGCAATTCGGGGAGAGAGCTACACCTTC
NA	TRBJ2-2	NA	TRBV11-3	CASSIEAPGELFF	TGTGCCAGCAGCATTGAAGCGCCCGGGGAGCTGTTTTTT
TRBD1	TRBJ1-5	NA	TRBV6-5	CASTQTGGGGQPQHF	TGTGCCAGCACCCAGACAGGGGGCGGCGGTCAGCCCCAGCATTTT
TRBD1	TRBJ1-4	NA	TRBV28	CASSLAGTANEKLFF	TGTGCCAGCAGTTTAGCCGGGACAGCTAATGAAAAACTGTTTTTT
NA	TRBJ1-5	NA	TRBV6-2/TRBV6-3	CASSLSGWAQHF	TGTGCCAGCAGTCTCAGCGGCTGGGCCCAGCATTTT
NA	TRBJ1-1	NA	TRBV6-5	CASSYSTRGNTEAFF	TGTGCCAGCAGTTACTCGACCAGGGGGAACACTGAAGCTTTCTTT
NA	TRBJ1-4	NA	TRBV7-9	CASSLGGFGEKLFF	TGTGCCAGCAGCTTAGGAGGGTTCGGTGAAAAACTGTTTTTT
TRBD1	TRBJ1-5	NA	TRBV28	CASSGPPRQGASNQPQHF	TGTGCCAGCAGTGGCCCTCCACGACAGGGGGCCTCCAATCAGCCCCAGCATTTT
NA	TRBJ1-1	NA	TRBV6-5	CASSYSRGAGEAFF	TGTGCCAGCAGTTACTCTCGGGGGGCTGGTGAAGCTTTCTTT
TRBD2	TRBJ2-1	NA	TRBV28	CASSRPGTSGLYNEQFF	TGTGCCAGCAGTCGTCCCGGGACTAGCGGCCTCTACAATGAGCAGTTCTTC
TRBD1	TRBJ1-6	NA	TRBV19	CASSRIQGAVDSPLHF	TGTGCCAGTAGTCGTATTCAGGGGGCGGTCGATTCACCCCTCCACTTT
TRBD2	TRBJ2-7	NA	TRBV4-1	CASSQKLLADYEQYF	TGCGCCAGCAGCCAGAAATTACTAGCGGACTACGAGCAGTACTTC
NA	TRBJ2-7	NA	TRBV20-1	CSARLRHEQYF	TGCAGTGCTAGACTGAGGCACGAGCAGTACTTC
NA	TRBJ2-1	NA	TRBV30	CAWSVVAVSYNEQFF	TGTGCCTGGAGTGTCGTAGCGGTCTCCTACAATGAGCAGTTCTTC
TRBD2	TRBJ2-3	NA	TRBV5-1	CASSLPSGGYTDTQYF	TGCGCCAGCAGCTTGCCCAGCGGGGGGTACACAGATACGCAGTATTTT
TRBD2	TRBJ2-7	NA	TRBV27	CASTPGGGTYEQYF	TGTGCCAGCACCCCCGGCGGGGGTACCTACGAGCAGTACTTC
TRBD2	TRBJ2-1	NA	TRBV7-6	CASSGWGTSGGNEQFF	TGTGCCAGCAGCGGATGGGGGACTAGCGGGGGGAATGAGCAGTTCTTC
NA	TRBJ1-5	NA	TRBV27	CASSWGSSNQPQHF	TGTGCCAGCAGTTGGGGCAGTAGCAATCAGCCCCAGCATTTT
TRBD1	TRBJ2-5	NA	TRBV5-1	CASSSTGTGVETQYF	TGCGCCAGCAGCTCCACCGGGACAGGGGTGGAGACCCAGTACTTC
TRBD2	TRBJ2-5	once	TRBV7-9	CASSRTDTSGQETQYF	TGTGCCAGCAGCCGAACGGACACTAGCGGCCAAGAGACCCAGTACTTC
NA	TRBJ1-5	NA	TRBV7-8	CASSLAVGNQPQHF	TGTGCCAGCAGCTTAGCAGTAGGCAATCAGCCCCAGCATTTT
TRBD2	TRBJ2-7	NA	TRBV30	CAWGGLAGDYEQYF	TGTGCCTGGGGGGGGCTAGCGGGAGATTACGAGCAGTACTTC
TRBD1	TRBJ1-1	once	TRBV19	CASSAIGQGNTEAFF	TGTGCCAGTAGTGCGATCGGACAGGGGAACACTGAAGCTTTCTTT
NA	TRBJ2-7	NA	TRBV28	CASSFQRPPYEQYF	TGTGCCAGCAGTTTTCAGCGACCACCCTACGAGCAGTACTTC
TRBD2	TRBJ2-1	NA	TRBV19	CASRWGGGPSNEQFF	TGTGCCAGTAGGTGGGGGGGAGGGCCGAGCAATGAGCAGTTCTTC
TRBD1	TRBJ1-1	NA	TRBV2	CASRYETGVTEAFF	TGTGCCAGCAGGTACGAGACAGGGGTTACTGAAGCTTTCTTT
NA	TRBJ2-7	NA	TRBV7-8	CASSTTATPNYEQYF	TGTGCCAGCAGCACGACAGCCACCCCAAACTACGAGCAGTACTTC
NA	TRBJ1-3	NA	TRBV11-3	CASSLATEGNTIYF	TGTGCCAGCAGCTTAGCGACGGAGGGAAACACCATATATTTT
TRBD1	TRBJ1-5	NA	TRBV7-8	CASSPDGQENQPQHF	TGTGCCAGCAGCCCAGACGGACAGGAGAATCAGCCCCAGCATTTT
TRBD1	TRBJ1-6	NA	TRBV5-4	CASSPDRVSPLHF	TGTGCCAGCAGCCCCGACAGGGTCTCACCCCTCCACTTT
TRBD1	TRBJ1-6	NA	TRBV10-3	CAISERGQGLAPLHF	TGTGCCATCAGTGAGAGGGGACAGGGCCTTGCCCCCCTCCACTTT
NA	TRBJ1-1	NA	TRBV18	CASSLDSYTEAFF	TGTGCCAGCTCACTCGACAGTTACACTGAAGCTTTCTTT